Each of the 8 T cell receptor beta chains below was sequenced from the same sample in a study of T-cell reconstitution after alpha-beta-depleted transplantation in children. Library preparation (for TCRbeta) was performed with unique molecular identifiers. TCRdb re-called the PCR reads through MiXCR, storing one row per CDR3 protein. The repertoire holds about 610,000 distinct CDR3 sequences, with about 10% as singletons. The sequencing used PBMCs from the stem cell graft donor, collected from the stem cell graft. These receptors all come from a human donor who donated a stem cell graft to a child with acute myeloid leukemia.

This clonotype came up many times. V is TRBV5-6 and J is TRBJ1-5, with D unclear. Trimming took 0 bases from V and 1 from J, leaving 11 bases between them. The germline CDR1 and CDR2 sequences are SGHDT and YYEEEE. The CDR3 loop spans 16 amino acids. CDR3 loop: CASSLDGRRSNQPQHF. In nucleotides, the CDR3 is TGTGCCAGCAGCTTGGACGGTCGTCGGAGCAATCAGCCCCAGCATTTT.

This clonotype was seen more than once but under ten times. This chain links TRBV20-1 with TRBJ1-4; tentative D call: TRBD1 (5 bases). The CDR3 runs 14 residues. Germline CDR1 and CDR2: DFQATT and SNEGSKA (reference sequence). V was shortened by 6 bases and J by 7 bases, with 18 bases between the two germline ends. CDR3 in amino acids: CSARRGQGGEKLFF. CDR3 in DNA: TGCAGTGCGAGAAGGGGCCAGGGAGGTGAAAAACTGTTTTTT.

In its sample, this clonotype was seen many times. CDR3 coding DNA: TGTGCCAGCAGCCGCGGAGCGGGTTACAATGAGCAGTTCTTC. It specifies CASSRGAGYNEQFF. V usage is TRBV7-2 and J usage is TRBJ2-1, with D perhaps matching TRBD2 (6 bases). Deletions cut 5 bases from V and 4 bases from J, with 12 bases between. The CDR3 spans 14 residues. Germline CDR1 SGHTA, CDR2 FQGNSA.

In DNA, the CDR3 is TGTGCCATCAGGAGACAGGGGGAAGCAGATACGCAGTATTTT. It specifies CAIRRQGEADTQYF. This chain uses TRBV10-3 with TRBJ2-3; 9 bases align to TRBD1. Losses at the gene ends were 6 bases for V and 4 bases for J; bases not matched to a gene: 5. CDR1 and CDR2 from the germline V gene are ENHRY and SYGVKD. CDR3 length: 14 residues.

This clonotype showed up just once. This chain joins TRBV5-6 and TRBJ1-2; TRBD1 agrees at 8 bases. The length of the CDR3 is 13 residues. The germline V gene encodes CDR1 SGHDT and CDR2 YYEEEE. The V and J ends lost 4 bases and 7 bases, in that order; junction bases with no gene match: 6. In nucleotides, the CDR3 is TGTGCCAGCAGCGCGGACAGGGCCGGTGGCTACACCTTC. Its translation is CASSADRAGGYTF. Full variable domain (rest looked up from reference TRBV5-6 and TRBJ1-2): DAGVTQSPTHLIKTRGQQVTLRCSPKSGHDTVSWYQQALGQGPQFIFQYYEEEERQRGNFPDRFSGHQFPNYSSELNVNALLLGDSALYLCASSADRAGGYTFGSGTRLTVV.

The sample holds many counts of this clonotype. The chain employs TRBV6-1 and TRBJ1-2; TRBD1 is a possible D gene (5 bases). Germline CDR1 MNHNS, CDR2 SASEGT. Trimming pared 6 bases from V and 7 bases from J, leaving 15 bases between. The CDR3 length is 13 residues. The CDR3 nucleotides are TGTGCCAGCAGGCAAGCGGGGCTCGTTGGCTACACCTTC. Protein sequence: CASRQAGLVGYTF.

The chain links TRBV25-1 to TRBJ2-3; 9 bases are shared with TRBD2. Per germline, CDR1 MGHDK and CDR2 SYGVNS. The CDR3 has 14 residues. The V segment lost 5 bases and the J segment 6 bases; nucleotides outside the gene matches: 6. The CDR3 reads CASSLAGPRDTQYF. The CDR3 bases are TGTGCCAGCAGTCTAGCGGGGCCCCGGGATACGCAGTATTTT.

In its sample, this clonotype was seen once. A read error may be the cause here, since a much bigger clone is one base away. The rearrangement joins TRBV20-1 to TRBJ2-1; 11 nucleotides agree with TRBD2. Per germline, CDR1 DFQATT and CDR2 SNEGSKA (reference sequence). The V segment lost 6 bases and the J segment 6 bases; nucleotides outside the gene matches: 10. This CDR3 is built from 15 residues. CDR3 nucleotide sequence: TGCAGTGCGATCCGCGGGACTAGCGGCTGCAATGAGCAGTTCTTC. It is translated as CSAIRGTSGCNEQFF.